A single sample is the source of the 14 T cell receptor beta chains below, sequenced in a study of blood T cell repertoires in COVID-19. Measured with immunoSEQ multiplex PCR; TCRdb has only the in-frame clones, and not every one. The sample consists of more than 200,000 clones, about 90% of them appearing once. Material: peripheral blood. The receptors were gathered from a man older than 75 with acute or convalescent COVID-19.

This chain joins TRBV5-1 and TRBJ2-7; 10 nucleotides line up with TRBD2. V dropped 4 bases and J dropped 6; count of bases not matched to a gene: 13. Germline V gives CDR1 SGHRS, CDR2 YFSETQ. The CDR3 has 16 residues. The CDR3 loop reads CASSPEGSGRLREQYF. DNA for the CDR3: TGCGCCAGCAGCCCCGAAGGTAGCGGGAGGTTGCGCGAGCAGTACTTC.

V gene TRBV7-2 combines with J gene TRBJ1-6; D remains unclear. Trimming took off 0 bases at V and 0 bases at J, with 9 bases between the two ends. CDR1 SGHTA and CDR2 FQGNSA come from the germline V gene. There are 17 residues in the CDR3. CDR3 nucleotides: TGTGCCAGCAGCTTAGCTTTTGGGAGCTCCTATAATTCACCCCTCCACTTT. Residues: CASSLAFGSSYNSPLHF.

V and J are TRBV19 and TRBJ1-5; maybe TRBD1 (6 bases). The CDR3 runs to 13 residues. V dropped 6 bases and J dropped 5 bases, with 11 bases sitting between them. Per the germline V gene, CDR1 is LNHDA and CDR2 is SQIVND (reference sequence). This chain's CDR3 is CASSNYRDQPQHF. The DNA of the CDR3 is TGTGCCAGTAGCAACTACAGGGATCAGCCCCAGCATTTT.

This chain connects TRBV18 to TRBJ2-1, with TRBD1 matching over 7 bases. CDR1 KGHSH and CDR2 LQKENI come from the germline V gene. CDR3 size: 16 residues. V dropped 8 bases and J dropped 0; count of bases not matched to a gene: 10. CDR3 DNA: TGTGCCAGCGGGAGCCGGACAGGACCCTCCTACAATGAGCAGTTCTTC. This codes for CASGSRTGPSYNEQFF.

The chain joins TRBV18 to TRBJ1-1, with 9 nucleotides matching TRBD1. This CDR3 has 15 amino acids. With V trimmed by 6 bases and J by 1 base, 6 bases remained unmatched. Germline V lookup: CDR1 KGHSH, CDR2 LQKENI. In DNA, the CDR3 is TGTGCCAGCTCCCCTACAGGGGGCGGGAACACTGAAGCTTTCTTT. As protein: CASSPTGGGNTEAFF. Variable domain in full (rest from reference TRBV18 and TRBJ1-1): NAGVMQNPRHLVRRRGQEARLRCSPMKGHSHVYWYRQLPEEGLKFMVYLQKENIIDESGMPKERFSAEFPKEGPSILRIQQVVRGDSAAYFCASSPTGGGNTEAFFGQGTRLTVV.

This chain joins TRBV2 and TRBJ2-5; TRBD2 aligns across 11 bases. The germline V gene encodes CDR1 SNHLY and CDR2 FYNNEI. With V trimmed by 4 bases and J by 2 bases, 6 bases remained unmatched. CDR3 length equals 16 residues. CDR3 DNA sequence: TGTGCCAGCAGTGTTGAGCTAGCGGGGGGACAAGAGACCCAGTACTTC. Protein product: CASSVELAGGQETQYF.

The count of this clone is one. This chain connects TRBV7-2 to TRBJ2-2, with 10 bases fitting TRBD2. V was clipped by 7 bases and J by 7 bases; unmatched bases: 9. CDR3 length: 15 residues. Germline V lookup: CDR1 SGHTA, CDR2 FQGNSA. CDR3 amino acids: CASTTVLAGVGELFF. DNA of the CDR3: TGTGCCAGCACCACCGTTCTAGCGGGAGTCGGGGAGCTGTTTTTT.

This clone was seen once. The CDR3 DNA sequence: TGTGCCAGCAGTTCCAGGGGCCTCGGGGAGGAAGCTTTCTTT. It yields the protein CASSSRGLGEEAFF. The rearrangement uses TRBV28 and TRBJ1-1, with a possible D match to TRBD1 (6 bases). Germline CDR1 reads MDHEN; CDR2 reads SYDVKM. The CDR3 loop spans 14 amino acids. The germline V and J ends were trimmed by 4 bases and 8 bases, with 17 bases remaining between them.

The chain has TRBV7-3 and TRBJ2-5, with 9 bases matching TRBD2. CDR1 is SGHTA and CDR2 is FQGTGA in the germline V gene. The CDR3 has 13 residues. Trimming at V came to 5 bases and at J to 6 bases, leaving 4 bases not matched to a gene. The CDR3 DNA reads TGTGCCAGCAGCCTGGGACTAGCAAAGACCCAGTACTTC. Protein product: CASSLGLAKTQYF.

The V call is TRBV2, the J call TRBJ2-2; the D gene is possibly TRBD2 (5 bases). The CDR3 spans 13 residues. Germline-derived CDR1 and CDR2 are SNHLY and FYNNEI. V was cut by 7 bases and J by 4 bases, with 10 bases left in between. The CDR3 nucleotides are TGTGCCAGCAACCAGGACTTCACCGGGGAGCTGTTTTTT. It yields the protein CASNQDFTGELFF.

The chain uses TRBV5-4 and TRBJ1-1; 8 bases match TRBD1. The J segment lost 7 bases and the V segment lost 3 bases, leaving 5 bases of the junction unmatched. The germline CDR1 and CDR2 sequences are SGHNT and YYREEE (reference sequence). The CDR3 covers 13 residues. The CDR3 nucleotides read TGTGCCAGCAGCTCCCCAGGGGGCGTTGAAGCTTTCTTT. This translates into CASSSPGGVEAFF.

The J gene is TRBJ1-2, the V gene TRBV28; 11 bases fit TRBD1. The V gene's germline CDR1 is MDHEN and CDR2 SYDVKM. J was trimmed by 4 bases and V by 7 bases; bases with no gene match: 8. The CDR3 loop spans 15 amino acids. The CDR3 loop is CASTVPGQGGYGYTF. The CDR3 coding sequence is TGTGCCAGCACCGTCCCGGGACAGGGGGGCTATGGCTACACCTTC.

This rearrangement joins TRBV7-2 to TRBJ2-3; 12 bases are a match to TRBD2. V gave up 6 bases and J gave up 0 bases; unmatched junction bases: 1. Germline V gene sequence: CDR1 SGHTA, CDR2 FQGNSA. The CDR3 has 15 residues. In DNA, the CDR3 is TGTGCCAGCAGGCTAGCGGGAGGGAGCACAGATACGCAGTATTTT. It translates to CASRLAGGSTDTQYF.

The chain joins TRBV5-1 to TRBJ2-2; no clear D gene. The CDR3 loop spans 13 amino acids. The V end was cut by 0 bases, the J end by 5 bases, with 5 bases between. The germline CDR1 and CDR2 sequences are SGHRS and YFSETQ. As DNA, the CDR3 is TGCGCCAGCAGCTTGGTACAGACCGGGGAGCTGTTTTTT. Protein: CASSLVQTGELFF.